This T cell receptor (beta chain) was identified in a study of T cell repertoires in cytomegalovirus infection. Study-wide background: As its CMV epitopes, the study selected recently identified HLA-C-restricted and well-studied HLA-B-restricted targets. Indications came from public TCR beta signatures; they pointed to CMV infection and to a matching HLA type. Findings and limits, study-wide: Carriers of CMV plus the relevant HLA were identified by cumulative public TCR beta family frequency. Dominant in the ex vivo response were TCR beta clonotypes restricted by HLA-C and specific for CMV.

TCRdb analysed the reads with MiXCR anew, one entry per CDR3 protein. The table shows 650,000 to 850,000 distinct CDR3 sequences, with approximately 32% occurring only once. As concerns this clonotype: The target antigen is unknown.

The CDR3 has 15 amino acids. In germline, CDR1 is SGHAT, CDR2 FQNNGV. V lost 2 bases and J lost 1, with 11 bases in between. The V call is TRBV11-2, the J call TRBJ1-1; D is unresolved. Sequencing was performed on cultured CD8+ T cells from PBMCs, taken from culture after CMV antigen stimulation. The receptor was derived from a human donor in good health (CMV status not recorded). Some clones in this sample may be carry-over from other donors' samples. CDR3 nucleotides: TGTGCCAGCAGCTTATTTCTCGGGCCGAACACTGAAGCTTTCTTT. As protein: CASSLFLGPNTEAFF.